These 7 T cell receptor beta chains were all obtained from the same sample, sequenced in a study of cytomegalovirus exposure and HLA in healthy donors. With 60 Vbeta and 13 Jbeta primers, the PCR was carried out. Only in-frame clones appear in the TCRdb table, and some are missing; sequencing was by immunoSEQ multiplex PCR. The sample carries about 54,000 clones, roughly 84% recorded once. The specimen sequenced was PBMCs. These receptors were taken from a woman aged 18-29 years in good health and CMV-seronegative.

The genes are TRBV9 and TRBJ2-5, with TRBD2 matching over 12 bases. Per germline, CDR1 SGDLS and CDR2 YYNGEE. V lost 4 bases and J lost 2; bases outside the gene matches: 6. CDR3 length: 16 amino acids. In nucleotides, the CDR3 is TGTGCCAGCAGCCACAAAGGACTAGCGGGACAAGAGACCCAGTACTTC. Translating gives CASSHKGLAGQETQYF.

The V and J genes are TRBV28 and TRBJ1-1; possibly TRBD1 for D (5 bases). The CDR3 loop spans 15 amino acids. The germline gives CDR1 MDHEN, CDR2 SYDVKM. V was clipped by 3 bases and J by 6 bases, with 17 bases between them. The CDR3 loop reads CASSFLLSGDAEAFF. In nucleotides, the CDR3 is TGTGCCAGCAGTTTTTTGCTATCGGGGGACGCTGAAGCTTTCTTT.

The chain joins TRBV4-2 to TRBJ2-5; 7 bases are a match to TRBD2. CDR1 LGHNA and CDR2 YNFKEQ come from the germline V gene. V dropped 2 bases and J dropped 5; count of bases not matched to a gene: 14. The CDR3 consists of 17 residues. The CDR3 nucleotides are TGTGCCAGCAGCCAAAAACGGGGGGTATACCCGGGGGAGACCCAGTACTTC. It specifies CASSQKRGVYPGETQYF.

The CDR3 region is CASSSRHPTDTQYF. For the CDR3, the DNA is TGTGCCAGCAGTTCACGACACCCCACAGATACGCAGTATTTT. The chain recombines TRBV27 with TRBJ2-3; no clear D. The CDR3 is made up of 14 amino acids. Trimming left V 4 bases short and J 2 bases short, with 10 bases between. Germline V gene data show CDR1 as MNHEY and CDR2 as SMNVEV (reference sequence).

The chain links TRBV6-5 to TRBJ2-3; no firm D call. The CDR3 sequence is 16 residues long. CDR1 is MNHEY, CDR2 SVGAGI, per germline. Between the trimmed V and J ends, which lost 2 bases and 0 bases, there was a span of 12 bases. The DNA for the CDR3 is TGTGCCAGCAGTTACGAAGCGATACGTAGCACAGATACGCAGTATTTT. Residues: CASSYEAIRSTDTQYF.

The gene calls are TRBV10-3 and TRBJ2-1, with TRBD2 matching over 8 bases. The CDR3 extends over 15 amino acids. Germline V lookup: CDR1 ENHRY, CDR2 SYGVKD. The junction had 4 bases not matched to a gene; V was cut back by 4 bases and J by 2 bases. The CDR3 DNA reads as TGTGCCATCAGTGCCTCGGGGGGGACCTACAATGAGCAGTTCTTC. Protein: CAISASGGTYNEQFF.

The rearrangement uses TRBV7-2 and TRBJ2-7; TRBD2 agrees at 13 bases. The CDR3 loop spans 15 amino acids. V shed 4 bases, J shed 7 bases, and the junction held 7 bases outside the gene matches. CDR1 is SGHTA and CDR2 is FQGNSA in the germline V gene. The CDR3 DNA reads TGTGCCAGCAGCTCGACCGGGACTAGCGGGAATGAGCAGTACTTC. The encoded protein is CASSSTGTSGNEQYF.